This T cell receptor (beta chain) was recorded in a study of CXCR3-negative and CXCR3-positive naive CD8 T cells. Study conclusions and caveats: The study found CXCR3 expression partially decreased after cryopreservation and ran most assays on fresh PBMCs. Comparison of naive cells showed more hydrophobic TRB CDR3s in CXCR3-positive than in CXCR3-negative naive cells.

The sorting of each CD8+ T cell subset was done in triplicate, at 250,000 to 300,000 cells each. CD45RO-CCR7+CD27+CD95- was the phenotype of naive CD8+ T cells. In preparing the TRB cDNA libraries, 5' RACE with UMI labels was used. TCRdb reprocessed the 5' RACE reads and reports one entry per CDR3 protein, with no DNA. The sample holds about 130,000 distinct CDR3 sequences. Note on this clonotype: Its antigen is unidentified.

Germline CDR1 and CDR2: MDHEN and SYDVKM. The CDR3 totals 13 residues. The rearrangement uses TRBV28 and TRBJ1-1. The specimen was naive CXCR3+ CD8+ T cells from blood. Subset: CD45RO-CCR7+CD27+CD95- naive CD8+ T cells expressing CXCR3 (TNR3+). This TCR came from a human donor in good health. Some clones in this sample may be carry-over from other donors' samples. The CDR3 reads CASSPVVPGGAFF.